The rows below give T cell receptor beta chains drawn from one sample of a study of cytomegalovirus exposure and HLA in healthy donors. The table came from immunoSEQ multiplex PCR; TCRdb's copy has only in-frame clones and leaves some out. Of about 100,000 clones in the sample, around 85% were seen once. The sample taken for sequencing was PBMCs. The receptor source for this set is a man aged 25 to 45 in good health and CMV-seronegative. The CDR3 runs from the conserved cysteine through the conserved F or W. D genes are given only for firm matches. Clone size is not always given. Where it is, it says once, few, many or a class for expanded clones.

size,D,J,V,CDR3,DNA
.,TRBD2,TRBJ2-3,TRBV30,CASTSGGYTDTQYF,TGTGCCTCCACCAGCGGGGGCTACACAGATACGCAGTATTTT
.,.,TRBJ2-7,TRBV7-2,CASSAPTEYEQYF,TGTGCCAGCAGCGCCCCGACAGAGTACGAGCAGTACTTC
.,TRBD2,TRBJ2-7,TRBV7-2,CASSHPASGYEQYF,TGTGCCAGCAGCCATCCAGCTAGCGGCTACGAGCAGTACTTC
once,.,TRBJ2-7,TRBV4-2,CASSQDEARTYEQYF,TGTGCCAGCAGCCAAGATGAGGCTAGAACCTACGAGCAGTACTTC
.,TRBD2,TRBJ2-3,TRBV7-9,CASSPRDYQILSTDTQYF,TGTGCCAGCAGCCCCCGGGACTACCAGATACTTAGCACAGATACGCAGTATTTT
.,TRBD1,TRBJ2-7,TRBV29-1,CSVGTGGSYEQYF,TGCAGCGTGGGGACAGGGGGCTCATACGAGCAGTACTTC
.,.,TRBJ2-1,TRBV6-5,CASSPTDYNEQFF,TGTGCCAGCAGTCCGACAGATTACAATGAGCAGTTCTTC
.,TRBD2,TRBJ2-7,TRBV10-3,CAISQLGTSGRASEQYF,TGTGCCATCAGTCAATTAGGGACTAGCGGGAGGGCCTCCGAGCAGTACTTC
.,.,TRBJ1-4,TRBV6-1,CASMGRGWFDEKLFF,TGTGCCAGCATGGGCAGGGGATGGTTTGATGAAAAACTGTTTTTT
once,TRBD1,TRBJ1-5,TRBV6-1,CASSRGQGYQPQHF,TGTGCCAGCAGCCGGGGACAGGGGTATCAGCCCCAGCATTTT
.,.,TRBJ2-7,TRBV7-8,CASSLTYEQYF,TGTGCCAGCAGTCTAACCTACGAGCAGTACTTC
.,.,TRBJ1-2,TRBV10-3,CAISESSQGSGYTF,TGTGCCATCAGTGAGTCGTCCCAGGGTAGTGGCTACACCTTC
.,TRBD1,TRBJ2-3,TRBV7-9,CASSSGTGHPSTDTQYF,TGTGCCAGCAGCTCCGGGACAGGACACCCTAGCACAGATACGCAGTATTTT
.,TRBD1,TRBJ1-5,TRBV15,CATRRTGVRNQPQHF,TGTGCCACCAGAAGGACAGGGGTAAGAAATCAGCCCCAGCATTTT
.,.,TRBJ1-2,TRBV5-4,CASSNVQGSNYGYTF,TGTGCCAGCAGCAATGTGCAGGGTTCTAACTATGGCTACACCTTC
.,TRBD1,TRBJ2-7,TRBV7-8,CASSFRDRGYEQYF,TGTGCCAGCAGCTTTCGGGACAGGGGGTACGAGCAGTACTTC
.,TRBD2,TRBJ2-7,TRBV30,CAWSLPSGGAAYEQYF,TGTGCCTGGAGCTTACCTAGCGGGGGGGCCGCCTACGAGCAGTACTTC
few,.,TRBJ2-7,TRBV7-2,CASTVGAKDEQYF,TGTGCCAGCACCGTGGGAGCCAAGGACGAGCAGTACTTC
.,TRBD2,TRBJ2-3,TRBV4-3,CASSQGALAGGDTQYF,TGCGCCAGCAGCCAAGGGGCCCTAGCGGGAGGAGATACGCAGTATTTT
.,TRBD1,TRBJ1-2,TRBV9,CASSRPGTGVGYGYTF,TGTGCCAGCAGCCGTCCCGGGACAGGGGTCGGCTATGGCTACACCTTC
.,TRBD2,TRBJ2-3,TRBV5-4,CASSTGLAGVTDTQYF,TGTGCCAGCAGCACCGGACTAGCGGGGGTGACAGATACGCAGTATTTT
.,.,TRBJ1-5,TRBV2,CASSERGGNQPQHF,TGTGCCAGCAGTGAAAGGGGGGGGAATCAGCCCCAGCATTTT
.,TRBD1,TRBJ2-3,TRBV7-9,CASTPPTGGADTQYF,TGTGCCAGCACCCCCCCGACAGGGGGCGCAGATACGCAGTATTTT